These 24 T cell receptor beta chains were all obtained from the same sample, sequenced in a study of T cell responses to AZD1222 COVID-19 vaccine. Assay: immunoSEQ multiplex PCR; the TCRdb copy retains only in-frame clones and omits some. The repertoire holds about 120,000 clones, with around 91% as singletons. The sample consisted of peripheral blood, taken 28 days after the second AZD1222 dose. All receptors come from an adult who received the AZD1222 COVID-19 vaccine.

This chain connects TRBV2 to TRBJ2-3; 9 positions agree with TRBD1. This CDR3 is built from 14 residues. Germline V CDR1 and CDR2: SNHLY, FYNNEI. V lost 9 bases to trimming and J lost 1 base; unmatched junction nucleotides: 5. This CDR3 is CASRQGGGTDTQYF. The CDR3 DNA follows: TGTGCCAGTAGACAGGGGGGCGGCACAGATACGCAGTATTTT.

This chain joins TRBV30 and TRBJ1-1; D is possibly TRBD1 (6 bases). The CDR3 sequence is 15 residues long. Trimming left V 5 bases short and J 0 bases short, with 16 bases between. Germline lookup yields CDR1 GTSNPN and CDR2 SVGIG (reference sequence). The CDR3 DNA sequence: TGTGCCTGGTCAAGAGGTCGGACAGTGAACACTGAAGCTTTCTTT. Protein sequence: CAWSRGRTVNTEAFF.

The chain is built from TRBV4-1 and TRBJ1-3, with D unclear. Germline CDR1 is MGHRA and CDR2 is YSYEKL. The CDR3 runs to 15 residues. Trimming took off 2 bases at V and 3 bases at J, with 11 bases between the two ends. CDR3 region: CASSQLFQNGNTIYF. The CDR3 DNA reads TGCGCCAGCAGCCAACTATTCCAGAATGGAAACACCATATATTTT.

The chain couples TRBV7-2 to TRBJ2-3; 8 positions match TRBD2. The germline gives CDR1 SGHTA, CDR2 FQGNSA. With 7 bases clipped from V and 0 bases from J, the junction kept 15 bases outside the gene matches. The CDR3 runs 18 residues. This CDR3 is CASTQIQASGGSTDTQYF. The CDR3 DNA reads as TGTGCCAGCACCCAGATACAAGCAAGCGGGGGTAGCACAGATACGCAGTATTTT. Filled out from reference TRBV7-2 and TRBJ2-3, the complete variable domain reads GAGVSQSPSNKVTEKGKDVELRCDPISGHTALYWYRQSLGQGLEFLIYFQGNSAPDKSGLPSDRFSAERTGGSVSTLTIQRTQQEDSAVYLCASTQIQASGGSTDTQYFGPGTRLTVL.

The genes are TRBV6-5 and TRBJ2-7, with a possible D match to TRBD1 (5 bases). The CDR3 is 13 amino acids. CDR1 is MNHEY, CDR2 SVGAGI, per germline. V was clipped by 10 bases and J by 0 bases, with 13 bases between them. CDR3 region: CAIRRAASYEQYF. In nucleotides, the CDR3 is TGTGCCATCCGCAGGGCAGCCTCCTACGAGCAGTACTTC.

The chain recombines TRBV6-5 with TRBJ1-1; D possibly corresponds to TRBD1 (6 bases). The CDR3 contains 14 residues. Germline V gene sequence: CDR1 MNHEY, CDR2 SVGAGI. The V end lost 5 bases, the J end lost 2 bases, and 12 bases lay between the germline ends. The CDR3 bases are TGTGCCAGCAGTCCCCAGGACAGAAACACTGAAGCTTTCTTT. Translation: CASSPQDRNTEAFF.

This chain uses TRBV7-3 with TRBJ1-1; TRBD1 might be the D (6 bases). The CDR3 has 15 amino acids. The ends were cut back, 1 base at V and 2 bases at J, with 11 bases in the middle. CDR1 SGHTA and CDR2 FQGTGA come from the germline V gene. CDR3: CASSLSPGANTEAFF. The CDR3 DNA reads TGTGCCAGCAGCTTAAGTCCGGGGGCCAACACTGAAGCTTTCTTT.

The chain combines TRBV9 with TRBJ1-6; no firm D call. The CDR3 is 14 residues long. V was clipped by 3 bases and J by 3 bases, with 7 bases between them. The germline CDR1 and CDR2 sequences are SGDLS and YYNGEE. CDR3 protein: CASSGPFYNSPLHF. The CDR3 nucleotides read TGTGCCAGCAGCGGACCGTTCTATAATTCACCCCTCCACTTT.

The chain recombines TRBV27 with TRBJ2-2, with 8 bases matching TRBD1. There are 16 residues in the CDR3. Losses at the gene ends were 4 bases for V and 4 bases for J; bases not matched to a gene: 8. Germline loops: CDR1 MNHEY, CDR2 SMNVEV (reference sequence). The CDR3 here is CASSSSGGAGTGELFF. The CDR3 coding sequence is TGTGCCAGCAGTTCCTCAGGGGGCGCGGGCACCGGGGAGCTGTTTTTT.

V usage is TRBV6-5 and J usage is TRBJ1-5, with D perhaps matching TRBD1 (5 bases). CDR1 MNHEY and CDR2 SVGAGI come from the germline V gene. Trimming took 5 bases from V and 1 from J, leaving 12 bases between them. The CDR3 has 15 amino acids. The CDR3 bases are TGTGCCAGCAGTATGGGGGGAGCGAGCAATCAGCCCCAGCATTTT. Protein product: CASSMGGASNQPQHF.

A single count supports this clone. V is TRBV9 and J is TRBJ2-7; D unclear. The CDR3 extends over 10 amino acids. V was clipped by 3 bases and J by 3 bases, with 1 base between them. The V gene's germline CDR1 is SGDLS and CDR2 YYNGEE. The CDR3 spells CASSDYEQYF. CDR3 sequence (DNA): TGTGCCAGCAGCGACTACGAGCAGTACTTC.

The CDR3 here is CASSLLGPYNEQFF. The CDR3 nucleotides are TGTGCCAGCAGTTTGTTAGGGCCCTACAATGAGCAGTTCTTC. V is TRBV27 and J is TRBJ2-1; no clear D. Per the germline V gene, CDR1 is MNHEY and CDR2 is SMNVEV (reference sequence). The CDR3 totals 14 residues. The germline V and J ends were trimmed by 3 bases and 2 bases, with 8 bases remaining between them.

The chain is built from TRBV28 and TRBJ2-7; the D call may be TRBD1 or TRBD2 (5 bases each). This CDR3 spans 16 amino acids. Per germline, CDR1 MDHEN and CDR2 SYDVKM. V was cut by 7 bases and J by 1 base, with 20 bases left in between. This CDR3 is CASKHRRRDGSYEQYF. The CDR3 region has the DNA TGTGCCAGCAAGCACCGACGCCGGGACGGATCCTACGAGCAGTACTTC.

This chain joins TRBV12-3 or TRBV12-4 and TRBJ1-2; possible D gene TRBD1, 5 bases. CDR3 length: 12 amino acids. V lost 6 bases and J 8 bases, leaving 13 bases between the germline ends. The CDR3 loop reads CASSNQGGGYTF. In nucleotides, the CDR3 is TGTGCCAGCAGCAACCAGGGTGGCGGCTACACCTTC.

The table lists this clone with a count of one. This chain links TRBV27 with TRBJ2-1; TRBD2 matches at 12 bases. Germline V gene lookup returns CDR1 MNHEY and CDR2 SMNVEV (reference sequence). The CDR3 runs to 17 residues. V shed 3 bases, J shed 5 bases, and the junction held 8 bases outside the gene matches. Written as DNA, the CDR3 is TGTGCCAGCAGTTTCTGGACTAGCGGGGACTACAACAATGAGCAGTTCTTC. It encodes CASSFWTSGDYNNEQFF.

The V and J genes are TRBV5-1 and TRBJ1-1; no clear D gene. The CDR3 consists of 15 residues. Germline V gene data show CDR1 as SGHRS and CDR2 as YFSETQ. Trimming left V 0 bases short and J 1 base short, with 10 bases between. CDR3 DNA sequence: TGCGCCAGCAGCTTGGATAATTACGGGAACACTGAAGCTTTCTTT. As protein: CASSLDNYGNTEAFF. The whole variable domain, filled in from reference TRBV5-1 and TRBJ1-1, reads KAGVTQTPRYLIKTRGQQVTLSCSPISGHRSVSWYQQTPGQGLQFLFEYFSETQRNKGNFPGRFSGRQFSNSRSEMNVSTLELGDSALYLCASSLDNYGNTEAFFGQGTRLTVV.

The V gene is TRBV28, the J gene TRBJ2-3, with D possibly TRBD1 on 7 matching bases. CDR1 is MDHEN, CDR2 SYDVKM, per germline. Trimming took off 10 bases at V and 4 bases at J, with 15 bases between the two ends. This CDR3 comprises 13 residues. The CDR3 loop is CAISGGLADTQYF. In DNA, the CDR3 is TGTGCCATCTCAGGGGGGCTGGCAGATACGCAGTATTTT.

The chain links TRBV9 to TRBJ1-1; D is unclear. V was shortened by 2 bases and J by 0 bases, with 8 bases between the two germline ends. Germline CDR1 reads SGDLS; CDR2 reads YYNGEE. This CDR3 is 14 amino acids long. CDR3: CASSVSGMNTEAFF. The DNA of the CDR3 is TGTGCCAGCAGCGTTTCAGGTATGAACACTGAAGCTTTCTTT.

The rearrangement uses TRBV28 and TRBJ2-3, with 12 bases identical to TRBD1. This CDR3 has 17 amino acids. With 5 bases clipped from V and 5 bases from J, the junction kept 11 bases outside the gene matches. Germline assignment: CDR1 MDHEN and CDR2 SYDVKM. The CDR3 nucleotides read TGTGCCAGCAGTACTATAATGGGACAGGGGGCTCGAGATACGCAGTATTTT. This sequence encodes CASSTIMGQGARDTQYF.

V gene TRBV2 combines with J gene TRBJ1-1; D uncertain. Looked up from germline, CDR1 is SNHLY and CDR2 is FYNNEI. Deletions cut 6 bases from V and 2 bases from J, with 13 bases between. This CDR3 spans 14 amino acids. CDR3 residues: CASSLTPSNTEAFF. The CDR3 nucleotides are TGTGCCAGCAGCTTGACCCCATCAAACACTGAAGCTTTCTTT. Full variable domain (remainder filled in from reference TRBV2 and TRBJ1-1): EPEVTQTPSHQVTQMGQEVILRCVPISNHLYFYWYRQILGQKVEFLVSFYNNEISEKSEIFDDQFSVERPDGSNFTLKIRSTKLEDSAMYFCASSLTPSNTEAFFGQGTRLTVV.

This clone was observed a single time. This chain uses TRBV7-3 with TRBJ2-5; D possibly matches TRBD1 or TRBD2 (5 bases each). Germline V gene lookup returns CDR1 SGHTA and CDR2 FQGTGA. The ends were cut back, 4 bases at V and 4 bases at J, with 13 bases in the middle. The CDR3 has 14 amino acids. In nucleotides, the CDR3 is TGTGCCAGCAGCTCGGTGGGGGTGGGAGAGACCCAGTACTTC. As protein: CASSSVGVGETQYF.

This chain uses TRBV19 with TRBJ1-5, with a tentative D call TRBD1 (6 bases). CDR3 length equals 13 residues. V was clipped by 6 bases and J by 4 bases, with 10 bases between them. CDR1 is LNHDA and CDR2 is SQIVND in the germline V gene (reference sequence). The CDR3 is CASRIQGNQPQHF. DNA of the CDR3: TGTGCCAGTAGGATACAGGGAAATCAGCCCCAGCATTTT.

This chain's CDR3 is CASSLLGQGGSEKLFF. The DNA of the CDR3 is TGTGCCAGCAGCTTGTTGGGACAGGGGGGGAGTGAAAAACTGTTTTTT. V gene TRBV5-8 combines with J gene TRBJ1-4; TRBD1 matches 11 bases. The germline gives CDR1 SGHTS, CDR2 YDEGEE. The V segment lost 1 base and the J segment 7 bases; nucleotides outside the gene matches: 6. The CDR3 has 16 residues.

CDR3 nucleotide sequence: TGTGCCAGCAGCGGGCGATACGAAGAGACCCAGTACTTC. Translation: CASSGRYEETQYF. J is TRBJ2-5 and V is TRBV9; D not certain. The germline V gene has CDR1 SGDLS and CDR2 YYNGEE. The CDR3 sequence is 13 residues long. Trimming shortened V by 3 bases and J by 3 bases, and 9 bases separated the two germline ends.